The 25 T cell receptor beta chains below come from one sample, sequenced in a study of shared clonotypes between healthy human individuals. CD45RO negativity and positive selection for CCR7 defined naive CD8 cells, a population that excluded terminally differentiated effector memory CD45RA+ cells. TCRdb keeps only in-frame clones here, not all; method: immunoSEQ multiplex PCR. The table shows around 2.1 million clones, with 85% to 95% occurring only once. Sequenced sample: naive CD8+ T cells from PBMCs. The source is a man between 18 and 29 years old in good health. Some clones in this sample may be carry-over from other donors' samples.

The V and J genes are TRBV28 and TRBJ2-7; D possibly matches TRBD1 or TRBD2 (5 bases each). The V and J ends lost 6 bases and 5 bases respectively, with 20 bases between them. Germline V gives CDR1 MDHEN, CDR2 SYDVKM. The CDR3 runs to 15 residues. As DNA, the CDR3 is TGTGCCAGCAGATTGGACCGGGACCGGGCCGACGAGCAGTACTTC. Translated: CASRLDRDRADEQYF. The variable domain in full, completed from reference TRBV28 and TRBJ2-7, reads DVKVTQSSRYLVKRTGEKVFLECVQDMDHENMFWYRQDPGLGLRLIYFSYDVKMKEKGDIPEGYSVSREKKERFSLILESASTNQTSMYLCASRLDRDRADEQYFGPGTRLTVT.

V gene TRBV4-2 combines with J gene TRBJ2-1; unclear D gene. Per germline, CDR1 LGHNA and CDR2 YNFKEQ. This CDR3 is built from 15 residues. V was cut by 0 bases and J by 2 bases, with 8 bases left in between. The CDR3 region is CASSQDRSPYNEQFF. The CDR3, as DNA: TGTGCCAGCAGCCAAGACAGATCCCCCTACAATGAGCAGTTCTTC.

In DNA form, the CDR3 reads TGTGCCAGCAGGAGGGCCCTCAGGGGAAATGAGCAGTTCTTC. It specifies CASRRALRGNEQFF. The chain recombines TRBV27 with TRBJ2-1, with D possibly being TRBD1 (6 bases). CDR1 is MNHEY and CDR2 is SMNVEV in the germline V gene (reference sequence). This CDR3 has 14 residues. Trimming removed 6 bases at V and 7 bases at J, with 16 bases between.

CDR3 bases: TGTGCCTGGCCATACTGGGAAAGCGGGGATAGCGGGGAGCTGTTTTTT. Translation: CAWPYWESGDSGELFF. The J gene is TRBJ2-2, the V gene TRBV30; 7 bases fit TRBD2. The germline V gene encodes CDR1 GTSNPN and CDR2 SVGIG (reference sequence). V was clipped by 5 bases and J by 7 bases; unmatched bases: 16. This CDR3 spans 16 amino acids.

V and J are TRBV7-9 and TRBJ2-7; D may be TRBD1 (6 bases). Germline V gene lookup returns CDR1 SEHNR and CDR2 FQNEAQ (reference sequence). CDR3 length equals 18 residues. The V end lost 8 bases, the J end lost 4 bases, and 30 bases lay between the germline ends. CDR3 nucleotides: TGTGCCAGCCGTACAAGCAACGGGGAAGGGGGTGGCGGATACGAGCAGTACTTC. Translated: CASRTSNGEGGGGYEQYF.

CDR3 DNA sequence: TGTGCCAGCAGCTTACGAGGGATACCACGGAATGGCTACACCTTC. It is translated as CASSLRGIPRNGYTF. J is TRBJ1-2 and V is TRBV7-9; D call uncertain. This CDR3 is 15 amino acids long. The germline V and J ends were trimmed by 2 bases and 6 bases, with 16 bases remaining between them. Germline V gene sequence: CDR1 SEHNR, CDR2 FQNEAQ (reference sequence).

A word on this clone: Additional DNA sequences in this sample encode the identical CDR3. The chain combines TRBV27 with TRBJ1-2; no definite D call. Germline V gene lookup returns CDR1 MNHEY and CDR2 SMNVEV (reference sequence). Trimming stripped 3 bases from V and 2 bases from J, with 7 bases between. The length of the CDR3 is 13 residues. CDR3 coding DNA: TGTGCCAGCAGTTTGCGCAGAAACTATGGCTACACCTTC. Translating gives CASSLRRNYGYTF.

V gene TRBV7-9 combines with J gene TRBJ2-1, with D maybe TRBD2 (6 bases). The CDR3 contains 14 residues. The germline V gene has CDR1 SEHNR and CDR2 FQNEAQ (reference sequence). Trimming stripped 6 bases from V and 0 bases from J, with 9 bases between. CDR3 coding DNA: TGTGCCAGCAGTGGGGGGACCTCCTACAATGAGCAGTTCTTC. This translates into CASSGGTSYNEQFF.

V and J are TRBV19 and TRBJ2-1, with 10 bases matching TRBD2. CDR3 size: 15 residues. The germline CDR1 and CDR2 sequences are LNHDA and SQIVND (reference sequence). J was trimmed by 7 bases and V by 5 bases; bases with no gene match: 8. The CDR3 DNA is TGTGCCAGTAGTCCCTGGACTAGCGGCCTTAATGAGCAGTTCTTC. Its translation is CASSPWTSGLNEQFF.

The rearrangement links TRBV4-2 to TRBJ2-7; D tentatively reads TRBD1 or TRBD2 (6 bases each). Germline values: CDR1 LGHNA, CDR2 YNFKEQ. The V end lost 3 bases, the J end lost 3 bases, and 15 bases lay between the germline ends. CDR3 length: 15 amino acids. The CDR3 DNA sequence: TGTGCCAGCAGCCAGCCGGGGGCCGGAGACTACGAGCAGTACTTC. It yields the protein CASSQPGAGDYEQYF.

The rearrangement links TRBV9 to TRBJ2-7; D perhaps matches TRBD2 (5 bases). This CDR3 is built from 12 residues. V lost 5 bases and J 6 bases, leaving 12 bases between the germline ends. The V gene's germline CDR1 is SGDLS and CDR2 YYNGEE. CDR3 in DNA: TGTGCCAGCAGTCCCGACGAGGGCGAGCAGTACTTC. Translated: CASSPDEGEQYF.

The chain is built from TRBV5-6 and TRBJ1-2, with unresolved D. The V gene lost 0 bases and the J gene lost 5 bases, with 11 bases spanning the gap. This CDR3 contains 14 residues. Germline values: CDR1 SGHDT, CDR2 YYEEEE. The CDR3 sequence is CASSLEAGGYGYTF. DNA for the CDR3: TGTGCCAGCAGCTTGGAGGCGGGAGGTTATGGCTACACCTTC. Full variable domain (remainder filled in from reference TRBV5-6 and TRBJ1-2): DAGVTQSPTHLIKTRGQQVTLRCSPKSGHDTVSWYQQALGQGPQFIFQYYEEEERQRGNFPDRFSGHQFPNYSSELNVNALLLGDSALYLCASSLEAGGYGYTFGSGTRLTVV.

The genes are TRBV7-9 and TRBJ2-2; weak D call: TRBD1 (5 bases). The CDR3 consists of 13 residues. The V gene's germline CDR1 is SEHNR and CDR2 FQNEAQ (reference sequence). The V end was cut by 1 base, the J end by 7 bases, with 7 bases between. CDR3: CASSLDQGGELFF. DNA for the CDR3: TGTGCCAGCAGCTTAGATCAGGGCGGGGAGCTGTTTTTT.

The chain joins TRBV27 to TRBJ2-7, with D perhaps assigned TRBD1 or TRBD2 (6 bases each). Trimming removed 9 bases from V and 4 bases from J, with 19 bases in between. The CDR3 runs to 14 residues. CDR1 and CDR2 from the germline V gene are MNHEY and SMNVEV (reference sequence). The CDR3 region has the DNA TGTGCCAGTGCACCTTGGGGGGCGAGGTACGAGCAGTACTTC. Its protein product is CASAPWGARYEQYF.

V gene TRBV27 combines with J gene TRBJ2-1; TRBD2 aligns across 15 bases. This CDR3 is built from 15 residues. V lost 8 bases, J lost 9 bases, and 8 bases stayed unmatched. Germline V gives CDR1 MNHEY, CDR2 SMNVEV (reference sequence). The CDR3, as DNA: TGTGCCAGCGGGGGGACTAGCGGGAGGTTGGGTGAGCAGTTCTTC. This codes for CASGGTSGRLGEQFF.

Here the CDR3 reads CASSVGRTPQGAANEKLFF. CDR3 sequence (DNA): TGTGCCAGCAGCGTAGGACGGACCCCTCAGGGGGCGGCTAATGAAAAACTGTTTTTT. The chain employs TRBV9 and TRBJ1-4; the match to TRBD1 covers 8 bases. Germline CDR1 is SGDLS and CDR2 is YYNGEE. V was clipped by 0 bases and J by 3 bases; unmatched bases: 13. The CDR3 spans 19 residues.

The rearrangement uses TRBV9 and TRBJ2-7; 9 bases fit TRBD2. With 3 bases clipped from V and 3 bases from J, the junction kept 7 bases outside the gene matches. The CDR3 spans 15 residues. Germline V CDR1 and CDR2: SGDLS, YYNGEE. The CDR3, as DNA: TGTGCCAGCAGCGGAGGCGGGGGGGCAGTCTACGAGCAGTACTTC. It yields the protein CASSGGGGAVYEQYF. Looking up the rest from reference TRBV9 and TRBJ2-7 gives the full variable domain: DSGVTQTPKHLITATGQRVTLRCSPRSGDLSVYWYQQSLDQGLQFLIQYYNGEERAKGNILERFSAQQFPDLHSELNLSSLELGDSALYFCASSGGGGAVYEQYFGPGTRLTVT.

On this clone itself: This CDR3 is also generated by other DNA sequences in the sample. The rearrangement links TRBV28 to TRBJ2-5; 7 nucleotides match TRBD2. This CDR3 has 13 amino acids. CDR1 and CDR2 from the germline V gene are MDHEN and SYDVKM. Trimming at V came to 3 bases and at J to 3 bases, leaving 1 base not matched to a gene. CDR3 coding DNA: TGTGCCAGCAGTTTTGGGGGGGAAGAGACCCAGTACTTC. It yields the protein CASSFGGEETQYF. Full variable domain (remainder filled in from reference TRBV28 and TRBJ2-5): DVKVTQSSRYLVKRTGEKVFLECVQDMDHENMFWYRQDPGLGLRLIYFSYDVKMKEKGDIPEGYSVSREKKERFSLILESASTNQTSMYLCASSFGGEETQYFGPGTRLLVL.

V gene TRBV6-4 combines with J gene TRBJ2-1; 7 bases match TRBD2. V lost 3 bases, J lost 2 bases, and 16 bases stayed unmatched. In germline, CDR1 is MRHNA, CDR2 SNTAGT. CDR3 length: 19 residues. Here the CDR3 reads CASSEGPSGPQRAYNEQFF. The CDR3 bases are TGTGCCAGCAGTGAGGGACCTAGCGGCCCCCAGAGGGCCTACAATGAGCAGTTCTTC.

V gene TRBV5-1 combines with J gene TRBJ2-1; 8 bases align to TRBD2. This CDR3 spans 15 amino acids. The germline V gene encodes CDR1 SGHRS and CDR2 YFSETQ. With V trimmed by 0 bases and J by 5 bases, 4 bases remained unmatched. The CDR3 nucleotides read TGCGCCAGCAGCTTGGCCTCTAGCGGGCACAATGAGCAGTTCTTC. Protein: CASSLASSGHNEQFF.

V is TRBV11-3 and J is TRBJ2-2; perhaps TRBD1 as D (6 bases). CDR1 SGHNT and CDR2 YENEEA come from the germline V gene. This CDR3 comprises 14 residues. V shed 5 bases and J shed 6 bases, with 13 bases lying between them. CDR3 coding DNA: TGTGCCAGCAGCCCATCAGGGGAATCCGGGGAGCTGTTTTTT. It codes for CASSPSGESGELFF.

This rearrangement joins TRBV27 to TRBJ2-3; 8 bases are a match to TRBD1. Germline CDR1 and CDR2: MNHEY and SMNVEV (reference sequence). The CDR3 covers 17 residues. V was pared by 2 bases and J by 4 bases, with 11 bases of the junction left unmatched. CDR3 protein: CASSLTFPDRVADTQYF. CDR3 in DNA: TGTGCCAGCAGTTTAACTTTTCCGGACAGGGTTGCAGATACGCAGTATTTT.

The V call is TRBV15, the J call TRBJ2-1; D might be TRBD2 (7 bases). The V gene lost 1 base and the J gene lost 5 bases, with 12 bases spanning the gap. Germline V CDR1 and CDR2: LNHNV, YYDKDF (reference sequence). This CDR3 is 15 amino acids long. The CDR3: CATSRARGTNNEQFF. The CDR3 DNA sequence: TGTGCCACCAGCAGAGCAAGGGGGACTAACAATGAGCAGTTCTTC.

About this clone itself: This CDR3 is also generated by other DNA sequences in the sample. The chain is built from TRBV5-1 and TRBJ1-5; D gene ambiguous. The CDR3 loop spans 15 amino acids. Trimming shortened V by 2 bases and J by 0 bases, and 9 bases separated the two germline ends. Germline CDR1 reads SGHRS; CDR2 reads YFSETQ. The CDR3 loop reads CASSLAGYSNQPQHF. CDR3 nucleotides: TGCGCCAGCAGCTTAGCAGGATATAGCAATCAGCCCCAGCATTTT. The whole variable domain, filled in from reference TRBV5-1 and TRBJ1-5, reads KAGVTQTPRYLIKTRGQQVTLSCSPISGHRSVSWYQQTPGQGLQFLFEYFSETQRNKGNFPGRFSGRQFSNSRSEMNVSTLELGDSALYLCASSLAGYSNQPQHFGDGTRLSIL.

This chain links TRBV5-1 with TRBJ2-2; 10 bases are shared with TRBD2. The CDR3 is 14 residues long. The germline V gene encodes CDR1 SGHRS and CDR2 YFSETQ. With V trimmed by 9 bases and J by 2 bases, 4 bases remained unmatched. DNA of the CDR3: TGCGCCACCGGACTAGCGGAAAACACCGGGGAGCTGTTTTTT. This encodes CATGLAENTGELFF.